This paragraph reports one T cell receptor beta chain. The data originate from a study of T cell changes during pregnancy in multiple sclerosis. Repertoires were generated with immunoSEQ multiplex PCR, while TCRdb's copy carries only in-frame clones and drops some. Here the sample spans tens of thousands of clones, 80% to 95% being singletons. Sequenced material: peripheral blood, taken after pregnancy. The receptor was derived from a female donor with multiple sclerosis, enrolled in a pregnancy study.

CDR3 residues: CASSLGGLAGGWETQYF. DNA of the CDR3: TGTGCCAGCAGCTTGGGCGGACTAGCGGGGGGTTGGGAGACCCAGTACTTC. The chain couples TRBV5-4 to TRBJ2-5; 14 bases line up with TRBD2. The CDR3 runs 17 residues. Losses at the gene ends were 0 bases for V and 5 bases for J; bases not matched to a gene: 6. The germline CDR1 and CDR2 sequences are SGHNT and YYREEE (reference sequence).